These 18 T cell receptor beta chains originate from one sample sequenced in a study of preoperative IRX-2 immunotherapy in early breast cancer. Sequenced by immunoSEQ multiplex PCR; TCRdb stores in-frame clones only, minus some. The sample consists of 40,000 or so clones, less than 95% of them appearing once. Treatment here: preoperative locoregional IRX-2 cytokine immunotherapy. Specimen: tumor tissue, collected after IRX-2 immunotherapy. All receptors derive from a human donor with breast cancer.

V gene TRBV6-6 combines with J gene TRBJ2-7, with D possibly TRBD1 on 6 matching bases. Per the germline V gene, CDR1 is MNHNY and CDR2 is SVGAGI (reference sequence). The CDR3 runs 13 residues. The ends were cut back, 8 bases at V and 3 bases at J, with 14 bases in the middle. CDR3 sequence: CASSRAGVYEQYF. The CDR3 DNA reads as TGTGCCAGCTCTCGGGCAGGGGTCTACGAGCAGTACTTC.

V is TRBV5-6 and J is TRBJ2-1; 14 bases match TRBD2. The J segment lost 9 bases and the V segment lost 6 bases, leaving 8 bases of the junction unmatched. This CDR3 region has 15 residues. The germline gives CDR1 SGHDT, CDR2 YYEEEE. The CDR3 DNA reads TGTGCCAGCATCCCGGGACTAGCGGGAGAGGCTGAGCAGTTCTTC. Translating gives CASIPGLAGEAEQFF.

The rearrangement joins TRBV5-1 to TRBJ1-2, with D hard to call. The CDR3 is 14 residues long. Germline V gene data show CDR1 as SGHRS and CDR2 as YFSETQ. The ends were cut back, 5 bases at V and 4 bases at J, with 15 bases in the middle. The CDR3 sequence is CASRAAVPSYGYTF. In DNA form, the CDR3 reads TGCGCCAGCAGAGCGGCAGTTCCTAGCTATGGCTACACCTTC.

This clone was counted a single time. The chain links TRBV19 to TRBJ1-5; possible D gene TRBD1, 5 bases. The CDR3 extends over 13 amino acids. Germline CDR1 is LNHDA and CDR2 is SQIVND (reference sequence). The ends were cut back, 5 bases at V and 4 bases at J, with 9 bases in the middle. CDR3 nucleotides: TGTGCCAGTAGTGGGGGTTCGAATCAGCCCCAGCATTTT. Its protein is CASSGGSNQPQHF.

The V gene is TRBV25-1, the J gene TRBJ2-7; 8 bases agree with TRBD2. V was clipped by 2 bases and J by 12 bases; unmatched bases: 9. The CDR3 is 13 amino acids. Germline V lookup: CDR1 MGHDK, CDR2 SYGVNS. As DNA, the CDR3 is TGTGCCAGCAGTGAACTACGGTTAGCGGGGTTGTACTTC. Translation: CASSELRLAGLYF.

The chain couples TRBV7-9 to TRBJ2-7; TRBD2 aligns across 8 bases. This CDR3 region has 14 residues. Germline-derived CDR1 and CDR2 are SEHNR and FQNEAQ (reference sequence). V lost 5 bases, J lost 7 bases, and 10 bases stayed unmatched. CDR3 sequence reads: CASSTGGGPGEQYF. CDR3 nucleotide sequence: TGTGCCAGCAGCACCGGCGGGGGGCCTGGGGAGCAGTACTTC.

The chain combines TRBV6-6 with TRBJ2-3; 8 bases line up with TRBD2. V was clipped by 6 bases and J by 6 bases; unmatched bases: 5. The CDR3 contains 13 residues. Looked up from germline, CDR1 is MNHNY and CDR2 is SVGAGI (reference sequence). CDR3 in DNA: TGTGCCAGCAGGGGACTAGTGTCGGATACGCAGTATTTT. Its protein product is CASRGLVSDTQYF.

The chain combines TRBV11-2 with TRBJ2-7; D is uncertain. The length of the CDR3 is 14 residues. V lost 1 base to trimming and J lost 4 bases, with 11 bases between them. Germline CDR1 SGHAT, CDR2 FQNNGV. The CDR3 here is CASSLAAAGYEQYF. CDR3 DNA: TGTGCCAGCAGCTTAGCCGCTGCTGGTTACGAGCAGTACTTC.

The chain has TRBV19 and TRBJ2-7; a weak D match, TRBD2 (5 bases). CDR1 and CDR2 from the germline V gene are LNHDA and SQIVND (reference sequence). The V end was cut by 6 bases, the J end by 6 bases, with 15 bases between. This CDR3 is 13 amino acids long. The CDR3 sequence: CASRRTSLGEQYF. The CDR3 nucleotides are TGTGCCAGTAGAAGGACTTCCCTAGGCGAGCAGTACTTC.

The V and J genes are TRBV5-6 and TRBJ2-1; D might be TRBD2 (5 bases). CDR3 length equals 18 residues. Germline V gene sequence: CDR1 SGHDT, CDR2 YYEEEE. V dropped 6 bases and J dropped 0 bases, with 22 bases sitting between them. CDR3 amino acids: CASIGGNPSESSYNEQFF. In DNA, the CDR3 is TGTGCCAGCATCGGAGGTAACCCCTCGGAAAGCTCCTACAATGAGCAGTTCTTC.

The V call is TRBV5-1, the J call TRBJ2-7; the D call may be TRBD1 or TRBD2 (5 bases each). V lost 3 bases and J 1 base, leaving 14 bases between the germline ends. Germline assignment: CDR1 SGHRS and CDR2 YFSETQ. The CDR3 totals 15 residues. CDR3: CASSWNRDGSYEQYF. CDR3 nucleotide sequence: TGCGCCAGCAGCTGGAACCGGGACGGGTCCTACGAGCAGTACTTC.

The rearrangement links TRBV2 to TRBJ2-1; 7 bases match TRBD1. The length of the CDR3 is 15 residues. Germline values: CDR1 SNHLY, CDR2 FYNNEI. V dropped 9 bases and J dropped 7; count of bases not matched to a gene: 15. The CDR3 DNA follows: TGTGCCAGTAGTCCGGGACAGCCTCTTAGGAATGAGCAGTTCTTC. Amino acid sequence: CASSPGQPLRNEQFF.

This CDR3 is CASTRDGGTQYF. The CDR3 DNA is TGTGCCAGCACTAGGGACGGCGGGACGCAGTATTTT. The V gene is TRBV7-6, the J gene TRBJ2-3; the D call may be TRBD1 or TRBD2 (5 bases each). CDR1 is SGHVS, CDR2 FNYEAQ, per germline. V lost 7 bases to trimming and J lost 9 bases, with 14 bases between them. The CDR3 is 12 amino acids.

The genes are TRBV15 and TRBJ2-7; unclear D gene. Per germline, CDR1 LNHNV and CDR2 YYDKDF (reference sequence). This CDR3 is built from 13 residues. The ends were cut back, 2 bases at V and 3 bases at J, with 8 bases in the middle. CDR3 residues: CATSRTRFYEQYF. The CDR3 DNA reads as TGTGCCACCAGCAGAACAAGATTCTACGAGCAGTACTTC.

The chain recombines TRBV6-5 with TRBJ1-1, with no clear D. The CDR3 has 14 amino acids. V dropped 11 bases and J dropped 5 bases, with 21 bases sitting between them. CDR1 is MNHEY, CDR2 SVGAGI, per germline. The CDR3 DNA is TGTGCCCGACCCCTCGGGTTTGGGAGGACTGAAGCTTTCTTT. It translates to CARPLGFGRTEAFF.

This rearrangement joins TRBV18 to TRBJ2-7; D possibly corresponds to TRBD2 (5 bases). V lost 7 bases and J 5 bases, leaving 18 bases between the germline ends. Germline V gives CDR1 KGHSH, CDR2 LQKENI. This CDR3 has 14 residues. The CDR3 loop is CASFSGIGPHEQYF. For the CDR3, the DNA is TGTGCCAGCTTTTCCGGGATAGGGCCCCACGAGCAGTACTTC. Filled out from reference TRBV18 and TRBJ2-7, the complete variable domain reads NAGVMQNPRHLVRRRGQEARLRCSPMKGHSHVYWYRQLPEEGLKFMVYLQKENIIDESGMPKERFSAEFPKEGPSILRIQQVVRGDSAAYFCASFSGIGPHEQYFGPGTRLTVT.

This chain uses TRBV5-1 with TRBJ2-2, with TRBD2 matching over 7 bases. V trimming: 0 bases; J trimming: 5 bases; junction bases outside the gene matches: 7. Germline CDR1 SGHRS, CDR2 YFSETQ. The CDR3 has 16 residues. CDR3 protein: CASSLVASGQTGELFF. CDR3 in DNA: TGCGCCAGCAGCTTGGTTGCTAGCGGCCAAACCGGGGAGCTGTTTTTT.

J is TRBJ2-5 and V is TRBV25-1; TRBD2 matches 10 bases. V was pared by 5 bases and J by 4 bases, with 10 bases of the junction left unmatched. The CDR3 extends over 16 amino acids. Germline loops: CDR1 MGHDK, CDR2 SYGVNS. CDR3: CASSQGLATTIETQYF. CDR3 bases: TGTGCCAGCAGTCAGGGACTAGCGACTACGATAGAGACCCAGTACTTC.